This TCR beta chain came from a study of blood T cell repertoires in COVID-19. Participant-reported clinical history was the basis for cohort assignment. For recovered donors of Cohort 3, there were two negative PCRs, clearance, or symptom resolution. There are 15 residues in the CDR3. Between the trimmed V and J ends, which lost 0 bases and 6 bases, there was a span of 9 bases. Germline-derived CDR1 and CDR2 are MNHNY and SVGAGI (reference sequence). The protocol was immunoSEQ multiplex PCR, while the TCRdb copy is restricted to in-frame clones and leaves out a portion. This sample has fewer than 400,000 clones, with about nine tenths found just once.

This receptor was taken from a man aged 30 to 45 who had recovered from COVID-19. The sequencing input was PBMCs or T cells enriched from blood (not recorded which). V usage is TRBV6-6 and J usage is TRBJ1-6; D gene uncertain. The CDR3 DNA follows: TGTGCCAGCAGTTACTCGGGGAGTATTAATTCACCCCTCCACTTT. Translation: CASSYSGSINSPLHF.